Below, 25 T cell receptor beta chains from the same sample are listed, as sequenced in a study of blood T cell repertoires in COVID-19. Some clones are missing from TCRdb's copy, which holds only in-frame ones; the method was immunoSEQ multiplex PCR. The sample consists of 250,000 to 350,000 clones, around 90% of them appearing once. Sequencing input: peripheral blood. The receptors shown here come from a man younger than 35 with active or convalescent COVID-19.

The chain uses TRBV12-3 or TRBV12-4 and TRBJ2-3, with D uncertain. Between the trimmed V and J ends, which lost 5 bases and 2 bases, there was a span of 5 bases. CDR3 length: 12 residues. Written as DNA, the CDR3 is TGTGCCAGCAGTGCCTACACAGATACGCAGTATTTT. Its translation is CASSAYTDTQYF.

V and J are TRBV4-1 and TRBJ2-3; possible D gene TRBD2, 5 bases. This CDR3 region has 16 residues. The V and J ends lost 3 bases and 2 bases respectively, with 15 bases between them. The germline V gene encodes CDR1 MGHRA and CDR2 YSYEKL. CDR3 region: CASSQPDKDSTDTQYF. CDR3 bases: TGCGCCAGCAGCCAGCCCGACAAGGACTCCACAGATACGCAGTATTTT.

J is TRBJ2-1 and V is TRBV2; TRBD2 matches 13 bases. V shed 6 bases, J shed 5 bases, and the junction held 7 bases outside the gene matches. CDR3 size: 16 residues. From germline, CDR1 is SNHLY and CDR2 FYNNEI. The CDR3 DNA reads TGTGCCAGCAGGGCGACTAGCGGGAGGATCCACAATGAGCAGTTCTTC. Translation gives CASRATSGRIHNEQFF.

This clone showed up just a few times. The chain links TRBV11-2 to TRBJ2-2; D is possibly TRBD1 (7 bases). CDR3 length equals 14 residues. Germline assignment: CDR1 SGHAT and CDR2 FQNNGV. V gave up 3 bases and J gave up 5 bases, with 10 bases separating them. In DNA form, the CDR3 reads TGTGCCAGCAGCTTGACAGGGAGGACCGGGGAGCTGTTTTTT. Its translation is CASSLTGRTGELFF.

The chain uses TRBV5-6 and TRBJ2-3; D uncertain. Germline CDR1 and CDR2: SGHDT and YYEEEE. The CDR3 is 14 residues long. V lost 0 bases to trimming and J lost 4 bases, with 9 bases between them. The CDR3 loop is CASSLADWSDTQYF. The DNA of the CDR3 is TGTGCCAGCAGCTTGGCCGACTGGTCAGATACGCAGTATTTT.

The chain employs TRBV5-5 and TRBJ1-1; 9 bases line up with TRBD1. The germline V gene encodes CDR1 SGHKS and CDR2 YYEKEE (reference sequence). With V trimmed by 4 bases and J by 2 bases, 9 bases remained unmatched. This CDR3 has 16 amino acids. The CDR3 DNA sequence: TGTGCCAGCAGCCGAGCCTGGGGACAGGGAAACACTGAAGCTTTCTTT. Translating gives CASSRAWGQGNTEAFF.

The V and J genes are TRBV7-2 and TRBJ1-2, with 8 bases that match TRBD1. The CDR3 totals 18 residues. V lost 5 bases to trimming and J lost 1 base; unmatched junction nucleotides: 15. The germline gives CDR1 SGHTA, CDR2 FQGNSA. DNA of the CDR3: TGTGCCAGCAGCCCCTTTCCCCAGGGGGCCAGGGTTAACTATGGCTACACCTTC. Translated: CASSPFPQGARVNYGYTF.

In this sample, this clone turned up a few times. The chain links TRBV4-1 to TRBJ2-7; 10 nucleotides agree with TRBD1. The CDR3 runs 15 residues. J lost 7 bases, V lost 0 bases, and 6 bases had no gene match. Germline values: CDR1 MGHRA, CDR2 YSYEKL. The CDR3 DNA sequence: TGCGCCAGCAGCCAAGAGGGACAGGGGCGTAGGGAGCAGTACTTC. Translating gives CASSQEGQGRREQYF.

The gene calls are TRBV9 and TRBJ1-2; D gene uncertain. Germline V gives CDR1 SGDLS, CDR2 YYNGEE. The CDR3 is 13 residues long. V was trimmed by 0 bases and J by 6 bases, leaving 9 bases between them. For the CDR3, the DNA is TGTGCCAGCAGCGTAGGGCAGAGGAATGGCTACACCTTC. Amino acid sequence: CASSVGQRNGYTF.

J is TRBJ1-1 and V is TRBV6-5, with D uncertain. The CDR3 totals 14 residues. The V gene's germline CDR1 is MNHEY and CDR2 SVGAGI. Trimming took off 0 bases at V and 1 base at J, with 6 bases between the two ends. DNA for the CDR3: TGTGCCAGCAGTTACTCTATCCCGAACACTGAAGCTTTCTTT. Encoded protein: CASSYSIPNTEAFF.

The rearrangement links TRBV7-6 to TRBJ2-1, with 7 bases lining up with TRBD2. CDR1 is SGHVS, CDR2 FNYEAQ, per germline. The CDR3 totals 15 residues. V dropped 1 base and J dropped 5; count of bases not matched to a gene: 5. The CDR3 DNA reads TGTGCCAGCAGCTTAGGGGGGGGGATGAACAATGAGCAGTTCTTC. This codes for CASSLGGGMNNEQFF.

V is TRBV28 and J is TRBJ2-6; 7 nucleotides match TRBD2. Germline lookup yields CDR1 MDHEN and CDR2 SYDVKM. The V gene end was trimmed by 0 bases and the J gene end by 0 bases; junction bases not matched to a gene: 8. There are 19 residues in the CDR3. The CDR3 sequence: CASSLWIETSNSGANVLTF. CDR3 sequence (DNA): TGTGCCAGCAGTTTATGGATTGAGACTAGCAACTCTGGGGCCAACGTCCTGACTTTC.

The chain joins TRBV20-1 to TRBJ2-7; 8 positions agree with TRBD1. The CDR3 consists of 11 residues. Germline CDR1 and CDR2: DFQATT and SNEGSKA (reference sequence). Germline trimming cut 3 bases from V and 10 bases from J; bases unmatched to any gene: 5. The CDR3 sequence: CSASQGAGQYF. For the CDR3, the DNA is TGCAGTGCTAGTCAGGGGGCGGGCCAGTACTTC.

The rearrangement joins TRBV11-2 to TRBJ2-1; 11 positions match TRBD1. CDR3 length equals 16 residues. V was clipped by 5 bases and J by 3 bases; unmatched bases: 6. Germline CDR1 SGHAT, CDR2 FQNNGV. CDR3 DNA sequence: TGTGCCAGCAGCGTGGACAGGGGGCGTAGCTACAATGAGCAGTTCTTC. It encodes CASSVDRGRSYNEQFF.

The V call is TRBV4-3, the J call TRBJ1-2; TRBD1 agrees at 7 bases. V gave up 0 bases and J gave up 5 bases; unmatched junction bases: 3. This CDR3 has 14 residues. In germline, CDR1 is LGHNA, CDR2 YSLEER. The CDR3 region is CASSQDGTVYGYTF. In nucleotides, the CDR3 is TGCGCCAGCAGCCAAGACGGGACAGTTTATGGCTACACCTTC.

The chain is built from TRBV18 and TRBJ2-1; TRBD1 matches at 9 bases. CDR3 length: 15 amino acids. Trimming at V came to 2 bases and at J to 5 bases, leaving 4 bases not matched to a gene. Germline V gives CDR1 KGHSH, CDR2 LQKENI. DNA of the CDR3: TGTGCCAGCTCACCAAGACAGGGGGGAAACAATGAGCAGTTCTTC. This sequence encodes CASSPRQGGNNEQFF.

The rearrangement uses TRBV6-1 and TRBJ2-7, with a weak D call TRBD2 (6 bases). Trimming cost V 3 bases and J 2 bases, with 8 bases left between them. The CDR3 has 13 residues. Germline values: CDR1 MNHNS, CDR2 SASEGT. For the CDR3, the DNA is TGTGCCAGCAGTGAGGGGGGAGCCTACGAGCAGTACTTC. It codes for CASSEGGAYEQYF.

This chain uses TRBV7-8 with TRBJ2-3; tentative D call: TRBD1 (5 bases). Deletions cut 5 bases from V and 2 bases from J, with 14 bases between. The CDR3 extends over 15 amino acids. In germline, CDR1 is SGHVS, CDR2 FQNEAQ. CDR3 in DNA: TGTGCCAGCAGCCTTAGAGCTGGGGCCACAGATACGCAGTATTTT. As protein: CASSLRAGATDTQYF.

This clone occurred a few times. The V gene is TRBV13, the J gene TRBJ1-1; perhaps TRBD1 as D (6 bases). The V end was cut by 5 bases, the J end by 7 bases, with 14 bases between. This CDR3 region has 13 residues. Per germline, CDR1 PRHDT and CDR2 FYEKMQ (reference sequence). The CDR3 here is CASSQDRYHEAFF. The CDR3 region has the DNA TGTGCCAGCAGCCAAGACAGGTACCATGAAGCTTTCTTT.

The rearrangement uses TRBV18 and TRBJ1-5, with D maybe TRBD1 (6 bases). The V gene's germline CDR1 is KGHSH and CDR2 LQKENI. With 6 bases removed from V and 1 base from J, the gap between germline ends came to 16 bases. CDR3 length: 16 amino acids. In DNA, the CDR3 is TGTGCCAGCTCGGCCACGGGGGGGGCAAGCAATCAGCCCCAGCATTTT. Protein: CASSATGGASNQPQHF.

Here the CDR3 reads CASSDSGVGTDTQYF. CDR3 coding DNA: TGTGCCAGCAGCGACAGCGGGGTAGGCACAGATACGCAGTATTTT. The V and J genes are TRBV9 and TRBJ2-3; TRBD2 matches 7 bases. Germline values: CDR1 SGDLS, CDR2 YYNGEE. V lost 3 bases and J lost 1; bases outside the gene matches: 5. CDR3 length equals 15 residues.

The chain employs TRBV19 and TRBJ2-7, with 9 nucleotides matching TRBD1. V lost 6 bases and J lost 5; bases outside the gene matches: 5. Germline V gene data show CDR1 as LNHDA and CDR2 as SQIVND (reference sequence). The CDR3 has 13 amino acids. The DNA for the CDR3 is TGTGCCAGTAGCCCTGGGACAGGGAACGAGCAGTACTTC. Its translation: CASSPGTGNEQYF.

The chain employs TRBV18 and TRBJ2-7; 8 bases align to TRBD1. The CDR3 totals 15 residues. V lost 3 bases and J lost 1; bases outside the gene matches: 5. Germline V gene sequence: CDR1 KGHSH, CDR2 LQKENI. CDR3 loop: CASSPLQGVSYEQYF. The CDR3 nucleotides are TGTGCCAGCTCACCGTTACAGGGGGTTTCCTACGAGCAGTACTTC.

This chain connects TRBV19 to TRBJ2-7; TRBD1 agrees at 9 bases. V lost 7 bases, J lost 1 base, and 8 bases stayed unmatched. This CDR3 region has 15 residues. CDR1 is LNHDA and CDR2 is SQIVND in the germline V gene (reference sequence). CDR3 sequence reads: CASTKGTGSSYEQYF. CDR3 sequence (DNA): TGTGCCAGTACCAAAGGGACAGGGAGTTCCTACGAGCAGTACTTC.

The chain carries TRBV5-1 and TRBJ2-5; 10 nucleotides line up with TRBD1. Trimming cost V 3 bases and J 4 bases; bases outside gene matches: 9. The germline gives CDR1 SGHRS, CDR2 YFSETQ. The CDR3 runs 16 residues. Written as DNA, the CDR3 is TGCGCCAGCAGCTCGACCGCCGGGACAGGGGTAGAGACCCAGTACTTC. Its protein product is CASSSTAGTGVETQYF.